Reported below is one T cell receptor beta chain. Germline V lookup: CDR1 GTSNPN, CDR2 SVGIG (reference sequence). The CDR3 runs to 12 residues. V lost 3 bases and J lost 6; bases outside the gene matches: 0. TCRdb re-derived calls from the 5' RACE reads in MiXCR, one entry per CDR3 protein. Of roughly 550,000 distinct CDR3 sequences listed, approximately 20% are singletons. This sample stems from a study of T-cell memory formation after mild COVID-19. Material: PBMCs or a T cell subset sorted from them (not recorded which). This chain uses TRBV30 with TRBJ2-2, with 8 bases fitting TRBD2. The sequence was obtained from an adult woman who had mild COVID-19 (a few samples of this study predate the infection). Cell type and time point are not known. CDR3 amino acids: CAWRGLAGELFF. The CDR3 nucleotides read TGTGCCTGGAGGGGACTAGCCGGGGAGCTGTTTTTT.